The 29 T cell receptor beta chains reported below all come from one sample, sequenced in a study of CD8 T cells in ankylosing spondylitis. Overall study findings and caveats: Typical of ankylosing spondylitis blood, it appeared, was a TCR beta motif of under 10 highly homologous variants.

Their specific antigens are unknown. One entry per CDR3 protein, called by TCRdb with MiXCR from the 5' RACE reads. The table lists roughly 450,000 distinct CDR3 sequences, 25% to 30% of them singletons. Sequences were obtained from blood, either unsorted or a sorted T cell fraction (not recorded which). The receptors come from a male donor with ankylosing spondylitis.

CDR3 sequence reads: CASRGFNEQYF. CDR3 bases: TGTGCCAGCAGAGGGTTCAACGAGCAGTACTTC. This sequence joins TRBV25-1 and TRBJ2-7; D ambiguous. This CDR3 spans 11 amino acids. Germline CDR1 reads MGHDK; CDR2 reads SYGVNS. The germline V and J ends were trimmed by 6 bases and 5 bases, with 8 bases remaining between them.

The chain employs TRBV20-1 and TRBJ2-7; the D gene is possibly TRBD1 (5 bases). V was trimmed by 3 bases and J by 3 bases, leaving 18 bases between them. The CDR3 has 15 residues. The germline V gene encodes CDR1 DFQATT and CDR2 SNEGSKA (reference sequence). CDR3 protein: CSARHLGQGRYEQYF. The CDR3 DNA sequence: TGCAGTGCTAGGCACCTCGGGCAGGGCCGCTACGAGCAGTACTTC.

The CDR3 DNA reads as TGCGCCAGCAGCCGGGACTGGCGAAACACCGGGGAGCTGTTTTTT. Its translation: CASSRDWRNTGELFF. The chain employs TRBV5-1 and TRBJ2-2; D may be TRBD2 (6 bases). V was pared by 4 bases and J by 2 bases, with 12 bases between. Germline V CDR1 and CDR2: SGHRS, YFSETQ. CDR3 size: 15 residues.

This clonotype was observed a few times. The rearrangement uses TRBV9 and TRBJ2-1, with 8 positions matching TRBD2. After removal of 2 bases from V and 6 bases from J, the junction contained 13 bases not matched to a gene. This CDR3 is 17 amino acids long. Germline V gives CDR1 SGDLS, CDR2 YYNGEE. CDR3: CASSVSGTRGGSNEQFF. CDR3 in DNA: TGTGCCAGCAGCGTTTCCGGGACTAGAGGTGGGAGCAATGAGCAGTTCTTC.

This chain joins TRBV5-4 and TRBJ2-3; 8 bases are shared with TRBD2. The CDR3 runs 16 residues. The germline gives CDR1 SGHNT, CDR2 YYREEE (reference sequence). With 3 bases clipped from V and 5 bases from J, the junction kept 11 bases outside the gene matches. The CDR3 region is CASSSVAGTGGDTQYF. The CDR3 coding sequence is TGTGCCAGCAGCTCGGTAGCGGGAACTGGGGGAGATACGCAGTATTTT.

This CDR3 reads CASHSGDYNEQFF. The DNA for the CDR3 is TGCGCCAGCCATAGCGGGGACTACAATGAGCAGTTCTTC. The chain carries TRBV5-1 and TRBJ2-1; TRBD2 matches at 8 bases. The CDR3 has 13 amino acids. V gave up 7 bases and J gave up 3 bases; unmatched junction bases: 3. Germline CDR1 reads SGHRS; CDR2 reads YFSETQ.

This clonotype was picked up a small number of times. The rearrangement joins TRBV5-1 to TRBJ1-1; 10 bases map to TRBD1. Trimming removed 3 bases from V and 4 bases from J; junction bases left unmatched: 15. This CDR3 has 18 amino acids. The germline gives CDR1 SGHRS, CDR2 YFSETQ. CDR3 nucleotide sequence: TGCGCCAGCAGCTCCCACCTCGACAGGGGGCAGGATCGCACTGAAGCTTTCTTT. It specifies CASSSHLDRGQDRTEAFF.

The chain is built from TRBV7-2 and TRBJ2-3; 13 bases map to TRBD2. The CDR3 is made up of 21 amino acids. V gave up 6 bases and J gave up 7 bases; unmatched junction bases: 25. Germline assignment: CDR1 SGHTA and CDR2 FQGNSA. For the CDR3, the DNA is TGTGCCAGCAGTTTGGCGGAGGGCGTTCACTATAGACTAGCGGGAGGACATACGCAGTATTTT. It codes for CASSLAEGVHYRLAGGHTQYF.

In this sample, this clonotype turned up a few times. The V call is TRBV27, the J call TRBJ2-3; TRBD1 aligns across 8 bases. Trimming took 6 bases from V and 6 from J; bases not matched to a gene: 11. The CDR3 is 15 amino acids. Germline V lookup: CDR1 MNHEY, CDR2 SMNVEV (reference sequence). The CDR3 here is CASRTRTGQRDTQYF. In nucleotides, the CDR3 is TGTGCCAGCAGAACTAGGACAGGGCAGAGGGATACGCAGTATTTT.

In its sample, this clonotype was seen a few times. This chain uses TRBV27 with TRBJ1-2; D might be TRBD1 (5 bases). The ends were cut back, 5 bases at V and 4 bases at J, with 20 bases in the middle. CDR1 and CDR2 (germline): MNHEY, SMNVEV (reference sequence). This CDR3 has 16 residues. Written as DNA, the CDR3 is TGTGCCAGCAGTCCATCGGGACTCTCCCACCTCTATGGCTACACCTTC. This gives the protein CASSPSGLSHLYGYTF.

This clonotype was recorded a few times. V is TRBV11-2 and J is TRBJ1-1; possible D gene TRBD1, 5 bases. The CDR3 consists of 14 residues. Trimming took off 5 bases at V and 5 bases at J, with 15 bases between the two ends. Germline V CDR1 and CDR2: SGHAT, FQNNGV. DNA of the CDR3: TGTGCCAGCAGCGGCCCAGGTGGGGGAACTGAAGCTTTCTTT. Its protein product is CASSGPGGGTEAFF.

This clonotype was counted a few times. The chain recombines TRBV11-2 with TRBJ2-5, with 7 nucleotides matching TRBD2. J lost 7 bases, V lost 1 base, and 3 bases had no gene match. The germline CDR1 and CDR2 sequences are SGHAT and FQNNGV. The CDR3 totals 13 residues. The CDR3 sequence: CASSLGEGGTQYF. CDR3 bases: TGTGCCAGCAGCTTAGGGGAGGGTGGGACCCAGTACTTC.

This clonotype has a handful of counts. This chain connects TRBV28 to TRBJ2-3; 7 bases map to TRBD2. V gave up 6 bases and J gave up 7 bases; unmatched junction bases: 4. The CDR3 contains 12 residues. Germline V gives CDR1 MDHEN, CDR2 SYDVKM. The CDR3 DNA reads TGTGCCAGCAGCCGACTAGCAAATACGCAGTATTTT. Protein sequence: CASSRLANTQYF.

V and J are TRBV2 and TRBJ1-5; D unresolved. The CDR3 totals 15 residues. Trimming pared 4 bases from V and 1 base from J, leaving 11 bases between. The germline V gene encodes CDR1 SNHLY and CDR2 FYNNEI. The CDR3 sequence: CASSVRQPSNQPQHF. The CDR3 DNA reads TGTGCCAGCAGTGTTCGGCAGCCCAGCAATCAGCCCCAGCATTTT.

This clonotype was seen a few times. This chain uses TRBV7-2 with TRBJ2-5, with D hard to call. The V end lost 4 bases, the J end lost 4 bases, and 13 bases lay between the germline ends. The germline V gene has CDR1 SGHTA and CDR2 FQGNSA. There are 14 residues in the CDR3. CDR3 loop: CASSSDQVRETQYF. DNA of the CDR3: TGTGCCAGCAGCTCCGACCAAGTCAGAGAGACCCAGTACTTC.

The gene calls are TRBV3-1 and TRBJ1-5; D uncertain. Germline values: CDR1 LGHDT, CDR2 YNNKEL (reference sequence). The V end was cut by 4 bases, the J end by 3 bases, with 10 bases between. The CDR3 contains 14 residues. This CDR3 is CASSRASNNQPQHF. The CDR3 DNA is TGTGCCAGCAGCCGAGCGAGCAACAATCAGCCCCAGCATTTT.

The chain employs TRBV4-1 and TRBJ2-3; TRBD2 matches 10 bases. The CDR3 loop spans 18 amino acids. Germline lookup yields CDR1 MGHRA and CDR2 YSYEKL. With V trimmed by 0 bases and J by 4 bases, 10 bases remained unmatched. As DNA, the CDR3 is TGCGCCAGCAGCCAAGATCAAGGTCCTAGCGGGAGTGCAGATACGCAGTATTTT. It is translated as CASSQDQGPSGSADTQYF.

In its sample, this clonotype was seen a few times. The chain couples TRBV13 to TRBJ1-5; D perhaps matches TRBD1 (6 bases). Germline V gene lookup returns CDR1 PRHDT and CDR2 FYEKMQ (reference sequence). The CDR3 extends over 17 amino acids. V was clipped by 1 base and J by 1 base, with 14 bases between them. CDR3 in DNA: TGTGCCAGCAGCTTAGATTACGTCCAGGGGAGCAATCAGCCCCAGCATTTT. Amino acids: CASSLDYVQGSNQPQHF.

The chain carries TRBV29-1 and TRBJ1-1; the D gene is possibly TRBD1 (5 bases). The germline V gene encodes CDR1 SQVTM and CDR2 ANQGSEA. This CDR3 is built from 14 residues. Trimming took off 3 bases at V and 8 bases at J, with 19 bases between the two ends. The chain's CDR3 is CSVDRAATAREAFF. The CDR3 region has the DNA TGCAGCGTTGATAGGGCGGCGACAGCAAGGGAAGCTTTCTTT.

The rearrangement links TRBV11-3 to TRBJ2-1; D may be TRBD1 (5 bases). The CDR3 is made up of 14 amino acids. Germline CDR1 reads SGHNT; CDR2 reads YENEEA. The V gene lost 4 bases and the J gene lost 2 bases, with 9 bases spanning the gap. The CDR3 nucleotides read TGTGCCAGCAGCTCAGTGGGGCCCTACAATGAGCAGTTCTTC. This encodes CASSSVGPYNEQFF.

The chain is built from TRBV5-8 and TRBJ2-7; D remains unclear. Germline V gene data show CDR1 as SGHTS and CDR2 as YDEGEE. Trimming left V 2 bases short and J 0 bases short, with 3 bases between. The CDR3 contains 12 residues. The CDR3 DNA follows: TGTGCCAGCAGCTTAACCTCCTACGAGCAGTACGTC. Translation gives CASSLTSYEQYV.

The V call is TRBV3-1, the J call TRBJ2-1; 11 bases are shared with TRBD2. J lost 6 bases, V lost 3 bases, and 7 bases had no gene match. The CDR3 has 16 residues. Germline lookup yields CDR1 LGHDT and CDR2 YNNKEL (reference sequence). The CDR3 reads CASSQELAGVLNEQFF. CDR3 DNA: TGTGCCAGCAGCCAGGAACTAGCGGGAGTTCTCAATGAGCAGTTCTTC.

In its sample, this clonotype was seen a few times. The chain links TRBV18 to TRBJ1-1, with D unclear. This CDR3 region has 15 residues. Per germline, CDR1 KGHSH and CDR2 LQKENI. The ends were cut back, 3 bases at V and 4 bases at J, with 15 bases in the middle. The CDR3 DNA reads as TGTGCCAGCTCACCTTTATACGGGGAGGGCACTGAAGCTTTCTTT. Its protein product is CASSPLYGEGTEAFF.

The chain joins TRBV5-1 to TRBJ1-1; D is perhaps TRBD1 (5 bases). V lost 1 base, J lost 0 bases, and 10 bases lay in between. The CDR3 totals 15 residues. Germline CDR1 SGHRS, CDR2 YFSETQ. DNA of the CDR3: TGCGCCAGCAGCTTGAGTGGGGGAATGAACACTGAAGCTTTCTTT. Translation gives CASSLSGGMNTEAFF.

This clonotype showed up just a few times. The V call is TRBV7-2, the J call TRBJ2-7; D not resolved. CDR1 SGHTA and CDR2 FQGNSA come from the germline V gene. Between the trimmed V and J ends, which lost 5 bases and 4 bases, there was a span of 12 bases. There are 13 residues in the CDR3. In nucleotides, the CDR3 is TGTGCCAGCAGCATGCCTCCTAGTTACGAGCAGTACTTC. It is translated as CASSMPPSYEQYF.

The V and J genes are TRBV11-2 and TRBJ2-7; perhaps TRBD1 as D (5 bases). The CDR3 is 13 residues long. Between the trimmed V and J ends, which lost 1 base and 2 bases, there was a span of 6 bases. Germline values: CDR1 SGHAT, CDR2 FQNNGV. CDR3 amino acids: CASSLAGTYEQYV. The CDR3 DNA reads TGTGCCAGCAGCTTAGCAGGGACCTACGAGCAGTACGTC.

In DNA form, the CDR3 reads TGTGCCAGCAGCATCTTAGATGATGAGCAGTTCTTC. Translating gives CASSILDDEQFF. This chain uses TRBV7-9 with TRBJ2-1, with no clear D. Trimming took off 5 bases at V and 8 bases at J, with 10 bases between the two ends. This CDR3 region has 12 residues. In germline, CDR1 is SEHNR, CDR2 FQNEAQ (reference sequence).

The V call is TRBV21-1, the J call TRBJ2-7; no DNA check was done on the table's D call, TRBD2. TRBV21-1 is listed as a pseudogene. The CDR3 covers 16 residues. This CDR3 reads CASSKRVLGPNYEQYV. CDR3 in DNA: TGTGCCAGCAGCAAAAGGGTCCTGGGCCCCAACTACGAGCAGTACGTC.

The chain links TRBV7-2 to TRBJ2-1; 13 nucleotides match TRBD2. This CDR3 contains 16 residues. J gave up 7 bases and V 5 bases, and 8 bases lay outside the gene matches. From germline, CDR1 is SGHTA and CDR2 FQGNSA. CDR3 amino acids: CASSRRLAGGGNEQFF. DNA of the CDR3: TGTGCCAGCAGCCGGAGACTAGCGGGAGGAGGGAATGAGCAGTTCTTC.